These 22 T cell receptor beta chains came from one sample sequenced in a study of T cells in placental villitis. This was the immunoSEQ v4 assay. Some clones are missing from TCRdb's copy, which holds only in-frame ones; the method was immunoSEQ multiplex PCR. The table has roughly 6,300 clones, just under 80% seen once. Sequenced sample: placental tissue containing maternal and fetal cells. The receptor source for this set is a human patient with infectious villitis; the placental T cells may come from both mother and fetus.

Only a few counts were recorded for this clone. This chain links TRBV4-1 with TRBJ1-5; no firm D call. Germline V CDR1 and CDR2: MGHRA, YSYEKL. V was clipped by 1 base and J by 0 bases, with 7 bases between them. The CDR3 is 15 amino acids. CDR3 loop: CASSQAPFSNQPQHF. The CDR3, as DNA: TGCGCCAGCAGCCAAGCCCCTTTTAGCAATCAGCCCCAGCATTTT.

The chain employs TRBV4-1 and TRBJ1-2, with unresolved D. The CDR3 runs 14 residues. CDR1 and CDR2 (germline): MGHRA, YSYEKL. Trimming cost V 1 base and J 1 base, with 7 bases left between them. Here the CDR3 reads CASSQGQYNYGYTF. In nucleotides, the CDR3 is TGCGCCAGCAGCCAAGGACAATATAACTATGGCTACACCTTC.

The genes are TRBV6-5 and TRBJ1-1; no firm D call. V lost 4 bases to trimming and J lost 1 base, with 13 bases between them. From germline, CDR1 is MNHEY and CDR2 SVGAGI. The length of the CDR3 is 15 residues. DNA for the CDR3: TGTGCCAGCAGTTTCGCCCCGATTTCGAACACTGAAGCTTTCTTT. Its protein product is CASSFAPISNTEAFF.

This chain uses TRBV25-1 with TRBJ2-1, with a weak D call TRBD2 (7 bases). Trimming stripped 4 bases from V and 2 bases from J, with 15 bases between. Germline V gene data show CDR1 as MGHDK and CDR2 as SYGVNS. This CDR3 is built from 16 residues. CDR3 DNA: TGTGCCAGCAGTGGACCGTCGGGGGGCACCTACAATGAGCAGTTCTTC. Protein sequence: CASSGPSGGTYNEQFF.

DNA for the CDR3: TGTGCCAGCACAAATAATGACCTTGGCGATGAGCAGTTCTTC. Translated, it gives CASTNNDLGDEQFF. This chain joins TRBV6-6 and TRBJ2-1; D unclear. Per germline, CDR1 MNHNY and CDR2 SVGAGI (reference sequence). The CDR3 loop spans 14 amino acids. V lost 7 bases, J lost 8 bases, and 18 bases lay in between.

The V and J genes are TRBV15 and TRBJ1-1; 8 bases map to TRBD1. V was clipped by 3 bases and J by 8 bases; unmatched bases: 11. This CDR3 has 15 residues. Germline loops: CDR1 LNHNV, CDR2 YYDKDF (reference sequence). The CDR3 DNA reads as TGTGCCACCAGCAGTGGACAGGGCTTTAGAGCGGAAGCTTTCTTT. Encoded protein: CATSSGQGFRAEAFF.

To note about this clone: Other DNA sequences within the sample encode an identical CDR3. The CDR3 loop reads CASSLTLGRPLHF. In DNA form, the CDR3 reads TGTGCCAGCAGCTTGACCCTGGGCAGACCCCTCCACTTT. This chain uses TRBV7-2 with TRBJ1-6; no clear D. CDR1 and CDR2 (germline): SGHTA, FQGNSA. The CDR3 runs 13 residues. The V end was cut by 3 bases, the J end by 12 bases, with 12 bases between.

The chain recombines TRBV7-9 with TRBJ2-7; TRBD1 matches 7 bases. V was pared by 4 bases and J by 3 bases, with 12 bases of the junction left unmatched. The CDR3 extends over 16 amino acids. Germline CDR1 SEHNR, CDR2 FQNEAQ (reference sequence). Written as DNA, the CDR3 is TGTGCCAGCAGCTCCTTGACAGGGTTTGCTGTCTACGAGCAGTACTTC. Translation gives CASSSLTGFAVYEQYF.

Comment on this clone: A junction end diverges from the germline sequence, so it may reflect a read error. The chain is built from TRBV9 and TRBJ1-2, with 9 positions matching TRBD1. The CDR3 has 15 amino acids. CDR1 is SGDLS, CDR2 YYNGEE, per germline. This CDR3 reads CASSEADRGYDGYTF. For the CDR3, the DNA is TGTGCCAGCAGCGAGGCGGACAGGGGTTATGATGGCTACACTTTC. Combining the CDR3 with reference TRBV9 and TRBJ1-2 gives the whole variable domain DSGVTQTPKHLITATGQRVTLRCSPRSGDLSVYWYQQSLDQGLQFLIQYYNGEERAKGNILERFSAQQFPDLHSELNLSSLELGDSALYFCASSEADRGYDGYTFGSGTRLTVV.

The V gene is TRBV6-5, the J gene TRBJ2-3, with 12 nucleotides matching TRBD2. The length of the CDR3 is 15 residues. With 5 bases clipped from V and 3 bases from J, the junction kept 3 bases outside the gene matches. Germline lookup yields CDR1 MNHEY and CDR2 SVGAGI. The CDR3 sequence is CASSRLAGGTDTQYF. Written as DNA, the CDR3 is TGTGCCAGCAGTCGCCTAGCGGGGGGGACAGATACGCAGTATTTT.

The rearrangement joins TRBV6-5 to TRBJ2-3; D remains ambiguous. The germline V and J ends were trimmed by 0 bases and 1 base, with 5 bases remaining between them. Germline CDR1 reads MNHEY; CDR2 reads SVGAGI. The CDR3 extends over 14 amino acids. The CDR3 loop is CASSYSQGTDTQYF. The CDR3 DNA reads TGTGCCAGCAGTTACTCGCAGGGCACAGATACGCAGTATTTT.

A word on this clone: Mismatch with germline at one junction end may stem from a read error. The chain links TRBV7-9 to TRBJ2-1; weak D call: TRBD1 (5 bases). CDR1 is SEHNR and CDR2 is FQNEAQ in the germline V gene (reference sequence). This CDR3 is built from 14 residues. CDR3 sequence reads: CASSSNSPSGKFVF. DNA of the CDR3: TGTGCCAGCAGCTCAAACTCCCCCTCAGGGAAGTTCGTCTTC.

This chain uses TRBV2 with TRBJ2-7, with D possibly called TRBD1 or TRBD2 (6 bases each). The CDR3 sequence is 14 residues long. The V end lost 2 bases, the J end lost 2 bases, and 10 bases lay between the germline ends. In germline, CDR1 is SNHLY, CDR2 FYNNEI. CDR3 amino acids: CASSEPRGPYEQYF. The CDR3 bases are TGTGCCAGCAGTGAACCACGGGGGCCCTACGAGCAGTACTTC.

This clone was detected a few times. The CDR3 is CATSRGEWNTEAFF. In DNA, the CDR3 is TGTGCCACCAGCAGAGGGGAGTGGAACACTGAAGCTTTCTTT. This chain links TRBV15 with TRBJ1-1; no firm D call. The CDR3 loop spans 14 amino acids. CDR1 is LNHNV and CDR2 is YYDKDF in the germline V gene (reference sequence). Trimming removed 1 base at V and 1 base at J, with 7 bases between. The variable domain in full, with the rest retrieved from reference TRBV15 and TRBJ1-1, is DAMVIQNPRYQVTQFGKPVTLSCSQTLNHNVMYWYQQKSSQAPKLLFHYYDKDFNNEADTPDNFQSRRPNTSFCFLDIRSPGLGDTAMYLCATSRGEWNTEAFFGQGTRLTVV.

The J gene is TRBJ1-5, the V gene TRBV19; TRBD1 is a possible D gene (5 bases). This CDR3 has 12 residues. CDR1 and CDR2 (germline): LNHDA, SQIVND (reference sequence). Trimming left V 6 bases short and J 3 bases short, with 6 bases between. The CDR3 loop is CASRGDNQPQHF. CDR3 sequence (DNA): TGTGCCAGTAGAGGGGACAATCAGCCCCAGCATTTT.

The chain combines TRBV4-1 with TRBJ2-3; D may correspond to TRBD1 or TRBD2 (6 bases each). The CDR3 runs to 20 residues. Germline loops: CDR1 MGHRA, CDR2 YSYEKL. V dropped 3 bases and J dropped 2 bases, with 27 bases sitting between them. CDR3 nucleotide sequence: TGCGCCAGCAGCCACGCCAGGGGTGGTTGGAGGGGGGAACCCACAGATACGCAGTATTTT. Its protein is CASSHARGGWRGEPTDTQYF.

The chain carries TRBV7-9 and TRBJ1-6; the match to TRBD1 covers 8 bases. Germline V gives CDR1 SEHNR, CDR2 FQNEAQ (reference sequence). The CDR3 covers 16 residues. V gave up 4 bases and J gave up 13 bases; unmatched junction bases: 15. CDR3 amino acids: CASSYRTGTGKAPLHF. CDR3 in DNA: TGTGCCAGCAGCTACCGTACCGGGACAGGAAAGGCTCCCCTCCACTTT.

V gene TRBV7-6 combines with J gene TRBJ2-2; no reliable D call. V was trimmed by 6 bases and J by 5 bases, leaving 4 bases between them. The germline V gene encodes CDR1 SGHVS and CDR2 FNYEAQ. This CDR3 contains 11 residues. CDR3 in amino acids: CASRRTGELFF. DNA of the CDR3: TGTGCCAGCAGGCGGACCGGGGAGCTGTTTTTT.

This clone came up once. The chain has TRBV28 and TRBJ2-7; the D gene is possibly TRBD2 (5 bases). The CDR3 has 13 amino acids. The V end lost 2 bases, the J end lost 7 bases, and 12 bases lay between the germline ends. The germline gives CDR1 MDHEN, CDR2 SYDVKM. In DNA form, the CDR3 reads TGTGCCAGCAGTTTAGCTGCCGGGATAGAGCAGTACTTC. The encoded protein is CASSLAAGIEQYF.

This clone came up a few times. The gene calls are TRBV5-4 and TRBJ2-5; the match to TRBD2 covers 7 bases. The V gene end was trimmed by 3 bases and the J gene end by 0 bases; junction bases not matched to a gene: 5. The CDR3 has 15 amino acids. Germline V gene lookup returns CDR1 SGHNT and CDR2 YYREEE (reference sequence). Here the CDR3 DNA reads TGTGCCAGCAGCTCCCGGGGGGTTTACCAAGAGACCCAGTACTTC. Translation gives CASSSRGVYQETQYF.

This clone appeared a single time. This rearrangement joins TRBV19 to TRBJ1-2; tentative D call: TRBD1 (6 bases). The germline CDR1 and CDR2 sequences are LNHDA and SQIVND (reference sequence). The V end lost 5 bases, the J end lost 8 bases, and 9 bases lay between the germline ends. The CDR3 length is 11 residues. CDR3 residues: CASSQQGGYTF. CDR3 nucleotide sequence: TGTGCCAGTAGTCAGCAGGGGGGCTACACCTTC.

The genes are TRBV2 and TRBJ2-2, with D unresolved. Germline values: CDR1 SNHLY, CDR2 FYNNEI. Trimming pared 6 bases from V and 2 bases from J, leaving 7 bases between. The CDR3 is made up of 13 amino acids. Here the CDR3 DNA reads TGTGCCAGCAGCTATACTAACACCGGGGAGCTGTTTTTT. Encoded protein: CASSYTNTGELFF.